This T cell receptor (beta chain) is from a study of cytomegalovirus exposure and HLA in healthy donors. A remark on this clone: Antigen: not known.

Donors were drawn from the roughly 130-subject validation cohort, separate from the roughly 610-subject first cohort. Study-wide points: Using the classifier, cytomegalovirus status was reportedly diagnosed with high specificity and sensitivity. In vitro data verified a few CMV-associated chains as specific for CMV antigens. The study labeled roughly 160 TCR beta chains cytomegalovirus-associated.

TCRdb's table, derived via immunoSEQ multiplex PCR, lists solely in-frame clones and lacks some. The table lists under 200,000 clones, around 92% of them singletons, with 4% to 4.5% in the top ten. The CDR3 sequence is 16 residues long. The V and J ends lost 6 bases and 2 bases, in that order; junction bases with no gene match: 12. Germline assignment: CDR1 ENHRY and CDR2 SYGVKD. Sequenced: PBMCs. This clonotype was obtained from a man in his late teens or twenties in good health and CMV-seropositive. V usage is TRBV10-3 and J usage is TRBJ2-7, with 8 bases matching TRBD2. CDR3 region: CAIREIPGLGTYEQYF. The DNA for the CDR3 is TGTGCCATCAGAGAAATACCGGGACTAGGGACCTACGAGCAGTACTTC.